Listed below are T cell receptor beta chains from one sample, sequenced in a study of identical twins. Using its own MiXCR run on the 5' RACE reads, TCRdb lists one record per CDR3 protein. The table has approximately 210,000 distinct CDR3 sequences, 6.5% to 8% seen once; the top ten hold about 14%. The same data also contributed to another study, on T cells expressing NK-cell markers.

Material for sequencing was CD8+ T cells sorted from blood. The receptor source for this set is a woman in her late teens or twenties in good health. Each CDR3 is given with its conserved first and last residue. Fields, in order: CDR3 protein, J gene, V gene.

CDR3: CASRHPGQVQETQYF
J: TRBJ2-5
V: TRBV3-1

CDR3: CASSVMQPGLAAYEQYF
J: TRBJ2-7
V: TRBV6-1

CDR3: CSARSSRTSTDTQYF
J: TRBJ2-3
V: TRBV20-1

CDR3: CASSRGKETQYF
J: TRBJ2-5
V: TRBV4-1

CDR3: CASSSPGVNEQFF
J: TRBJ2-1
V: TRBV6-6

CDR3: CSARDRESTYEQYF
J: TRBJ2-7
V: TRBV20-1

CDR3: CASSSPRRGEQYF
J: TRBJ2-7
V: TRBV27

CDR3: CASSYDTMNTEAFF
J: TRBJ1-1
V: TRBV25-1

CDR3: CASSSTGLAAPSYEQYF
J: TRBJ2-7
V: TRBV5-4

CDR3: CASSLFMPGETQYF
J: TRBJ2-5
V: TRBV7-2

CDR3: CASGNRAAETQYF
J: TRBJ2-5
V: TRBV5-6

CDR3: CAWEGGTSTDTQYF
J: TRBJ2-3
V: TRBV30

CDR3: CASRPTGGERLTYNEQFF
J: TRBJ2-1
V: TRBV11-1

CDR3: CASRYNRGPTDTQYF
J: TRBJ2-3
V: TRBV7-8

CDR3: CASRIDLRGGPYNEQFF
J: TRBJ2-1
V: TRBV6-1

CDR3: CASSLSTTGTEQFF
J: TRBJ2-1
V: TRBV7-6

CDR3: CASSLSGRTLYEQYF
J: TRBJ2-7
V: TRBV5-6

CDR3: CASNAGGFNEKLFF
J: TRBJ1-4
V: TRBV7-9

CDR3: CASIGLAANTGELFF
J: TRBJ2-2
V: TRBV6-2/TRBV6-3

CDR3: CASSSGTSGSYEQYF
J: TRBJ2-7
V: TRBV5-5

CDR3: CASMVAGGPNEQFF
J: TRBJ2-1
V: TRBV10-2

CDR3: CASSQAVQASYNEQFF
J: TRBJ2-1
V: TRBV4-1

CDR3: CASSVDSNDSGNTIYF
J: TRBJ1-3
V: TRBV9

CDR3: CASTRLAIEQFF
J: TRBJ2-1
V: TRBV11-2

CDR3: CASSLASGTETQYF
J: TRBJ2-5
V: TRBV11-2

CDR3: CASSPPDRESLFF
J: TRBJ2-2
V: TRBV7-9

CDR3: CAWSLTDEAFF
J: TRBJ1-1
V: TRBV30

CDR3: CSARPPDRDTGELFF
J: TRBJ2-2
V: TRBV20-1

CDR3: CSARSLEDSYNEQFF
J: TRBJ2-1
V: TRBV20-1

CDR3: CASSVAGRPMGGANVLTF
J: TRBJ2-6
V: TRBV9

CDR3: CASSQEATGDIQETQYF
J: TRBJ2-5
V: TRBV4-3

CDR3: CASSVGPYEQYF
J: TRBJ2-7
V: TRBV12-3/TRBV12-4

CDR3: CASSLTGGTWDTQYF
J: TRBJ2-3
V: TRBV7-3

CDR3: CASSDRTSGAYNEQFF
J: TRBJ2-1
V: TRBV6-4

CDR3: CASSPRQGPQETQYF
J: TRBJ2-5
V: TRBV7-9

CDR3: CSAPGVEGEKLFF
J: TRBJ1-4
V: TRBV20-1

CDR3: CASSSQGFTYEQYF
J: TRBJ2-7
V: TRBV12-3/TRBV12-4

CDR3: CASSQDLGYEQYF
J: TRBJ2-7
V: TRBV4-3

CDR3: CASSPRTAHTEAFF
J: TRBJ1-1
V: TRBV4-3

CDR3: CASSWASEQFF
J: TRBJ2-1
V: TRBV12-3/TRBV12-4

CDR3: CSGAQRVHNEQFF
J: TRBJ2-1
V: TRBV29-1

CDR3: CSVRQVGETQYF
J: TRBJ2-5
V: TRBV29-1

CDR3: CASTRGIKQTDTQYF
J: TRBJ2-3
V: TRBV19

CDR3: CASSLDLTGSYEQYF
J: TRBJ2-7
V: TRBV12-3/TRBV12-4

CDR3: CASSSARMRGQQEQYF
J: TRBJ2-7
V: TRBV13

CDR3: CASSVETGDSYEQYF
J: TRBJ2-7
V: TRBV9

CDR3: CASSHSGGANNEQFF
J: TRBJ2-1
V: TRBV9

CDR3: CATWSFGDRPNTGELFF
J: TRBJ2-2
V: TRBV10-3

CDR3: CASSRHSGRLPSYEQYF
J: TRBJ2-7
V: TRBV9

CDR3: CASRSSANEQFF
J: TRBJ2-1
V: TRBV6-5

CDR3: CASSVGSPPHEQYF
J: TRBJ2-7
V: TRBV9

CDR3: CASSLGDDTQYF
J: TRBJ2-3
V: TRBV11-2

CDR3: CAWSVVASGSLPQFF
J: TRBJ2-1
V: TRBV30

CDR3: CASSESRASGGAYRDTQYF
J: TRBJ2-3
V: TRBV2

CDR3: CSATLAGEADTQYF
J: TRBJ2-3
V: TRBV29-1